Given below is one T cell receptor (beta chain) in context. Its antigen is as yet unknown. Memory CD4+ cells were the fraction left after CD45RA+ naive selection. Samples underwent the assay at deep level. Some clones are missing from TCRdb's copy, which holds only in-frame ones; the method was immunoSEQ multiplex PCR. The sample consists of around 700,000 clones, around three quarters of them appearing once. The sample originates from a study of shared clonotypes between healthy human individuals. Overall study context: CD4 naive and memory got three plates each, CD8 naive two, CD8 memory one. Findings and caveats of the study: Relative to their counterparts shared across all four donors, non-shared clonotypes exhibited diminished generation probabilities.

The sequenced sample was memory CD4+ T cells sorted from blood. Documented subset: CD45RA-negative fraction. This clonotype originated in a woman aged 25 to 45 in good health.

CDR3 region: CASSESGTGGMEQYF. CDR3 nucleotides: TGCGCCAGCAGCGAGTCCGGGACAGGGGGGATGGAGCAGTACTTC. The chain recombines TRBV5-1 with TRBJ2-7; 11 bases are shared with TRBD1. The CDR3 runs to 15 residues. Germline CDR1 is SGHRS and CDR2 is YFSETQ. Trimming cost V 4 bases and J 7 bases; bases outside gene matches: 10.